Shown below are 3 T cell receptor beta chains from a single sample sequenced in a study of molecular identifiers for immune sequencing clone quantification. One entry per CDR3 protein, called by TCRdb with MiXCR from the PCR reads. The sample consists of 250,000 to 400,000 distinct CDR3 sequences, around 21% of them appearing once. Sequencing was done on a sample of naive CD8+ T cells from blood, with Jurkat cell RNA spiked in. Subset described: FACS-sorted CD8+CD4-CCR7+CD45RA+ naive T cells. These receptors were taken from a human donor in good health. Some libraries in this study had Jurkat cell RNA spiked in.

The V gene is TRBV4-3, the J gene TRBJ1-6, with D perhaps matching TRBD1 (5 bases). The CDR3 extends over 16 amino acids. The ends were cut back, 0 bases at V and 0 bases at J, with 6 bases in the middle. In germline, CDR1 is LGHNA, CDR2 YSLEER. The CDR3 nucleotides read TGCGCCAGCAGCCAAGATGACAGCTCCTATAATTCACCCCTCCACTTT. Protein sequence: CASSQDDSSYNSPLHF.

This clonotype has at least ten counts. The chain links TRBV7-3 to TRBJ2-4; 8 bases are a match to TRBD1. The CDR3 totals 16 residues. V dropped 5 bases and J dropped 0; count of bases not matched to a gene: 6. CDR1 is SGHTA, CDR2 FQGTGA, per germline. Written as DNA, the CDR3 is TGTGCCAGCAGCGCCGCAGGGGGCCTAGCCAAAAACATTCAGTACTTC. This encodes CASSAAGGLAKNIQYF.

This clonotype was observed many times. The chain is built from TRBV12-3 or TRBV12-4 and TRBJ1-1; no clear D gene. Trimming cost V 8 bases and J 4 bases, with 11 bases left between them. The CDR3 totals 12 residues. The CDR3 DNA reads TGTGCCAGCGGACCTATGGCCACTGAAGCTTTCTTT. Translating it yields CASGPMATEAFF.